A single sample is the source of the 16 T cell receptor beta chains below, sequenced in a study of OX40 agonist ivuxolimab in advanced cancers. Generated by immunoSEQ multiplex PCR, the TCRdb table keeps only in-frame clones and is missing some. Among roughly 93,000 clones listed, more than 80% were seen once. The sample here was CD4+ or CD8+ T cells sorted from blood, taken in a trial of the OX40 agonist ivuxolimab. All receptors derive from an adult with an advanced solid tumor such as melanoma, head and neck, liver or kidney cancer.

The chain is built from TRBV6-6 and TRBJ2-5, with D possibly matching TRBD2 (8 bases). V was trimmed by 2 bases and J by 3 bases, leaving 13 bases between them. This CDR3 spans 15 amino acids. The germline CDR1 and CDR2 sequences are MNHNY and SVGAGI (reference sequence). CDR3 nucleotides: TGTGCCAGCAGTTACATTAGCGGGACAGAAGAGACCCAGTACTTC. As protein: CASSYISGTEETQYF.

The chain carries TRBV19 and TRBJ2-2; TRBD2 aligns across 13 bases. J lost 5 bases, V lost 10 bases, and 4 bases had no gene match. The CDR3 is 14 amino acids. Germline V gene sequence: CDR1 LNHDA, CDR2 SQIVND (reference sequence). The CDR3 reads CATQLAGGTGELFF. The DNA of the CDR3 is TGTGCCACCCAACTAGCGGGGGGGACCGGGGAGCTGTTTTTT.

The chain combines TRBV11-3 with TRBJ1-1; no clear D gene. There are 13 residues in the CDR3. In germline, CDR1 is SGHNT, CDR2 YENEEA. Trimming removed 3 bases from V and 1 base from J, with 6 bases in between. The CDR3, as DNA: TGTGCCAGCAGCTTCAACCCGAACACTGAAGCTTTCTTT. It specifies CASSFNPNTEAFF.

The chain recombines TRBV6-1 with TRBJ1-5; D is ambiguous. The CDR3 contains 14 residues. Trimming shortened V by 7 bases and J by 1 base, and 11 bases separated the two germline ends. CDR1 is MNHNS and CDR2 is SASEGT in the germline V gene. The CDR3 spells CASILGGSNQPQHF. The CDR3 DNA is TGTGCCAGCATCTTAGGAGGGAGCAATCAGCCCCAGCATTTT.

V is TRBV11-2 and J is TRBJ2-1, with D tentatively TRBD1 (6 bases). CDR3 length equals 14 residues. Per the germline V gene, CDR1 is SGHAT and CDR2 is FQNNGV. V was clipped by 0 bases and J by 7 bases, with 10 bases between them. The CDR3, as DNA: TGTGCCAGCAGCTTAGATTTGGGACAAAATGAGCAGTTCTTC. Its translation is CASSLDLGQNEQFF. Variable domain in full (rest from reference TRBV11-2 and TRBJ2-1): EAGVAQSPRYKIIEKRQSVAFWCNPISGHATLYWYQQILGQGPKLLIQFQNNGVVDDSQLPKDRFSAERLKGVDSTLKIQPAKLEDSAVYLCASSLDLGQNEQFFGPGTRLTVL.

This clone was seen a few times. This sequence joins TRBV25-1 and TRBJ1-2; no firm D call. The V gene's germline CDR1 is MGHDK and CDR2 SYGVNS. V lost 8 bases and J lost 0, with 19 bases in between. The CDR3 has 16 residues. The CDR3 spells CASRSSGSNPNYGYTF. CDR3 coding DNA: TGTGCCAGCCGGTCAAGTGGGAGCAATCCTAACTATGGCTACACCTTC.

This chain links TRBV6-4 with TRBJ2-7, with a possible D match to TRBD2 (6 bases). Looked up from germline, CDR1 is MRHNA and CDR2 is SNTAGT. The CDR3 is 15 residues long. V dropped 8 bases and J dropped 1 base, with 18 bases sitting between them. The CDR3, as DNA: TGTGCCAGCTTCGGAGGGGAGGAGAAGTCCTACGAGCAGTACTTC. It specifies CASFGGEEKSYEQYF.

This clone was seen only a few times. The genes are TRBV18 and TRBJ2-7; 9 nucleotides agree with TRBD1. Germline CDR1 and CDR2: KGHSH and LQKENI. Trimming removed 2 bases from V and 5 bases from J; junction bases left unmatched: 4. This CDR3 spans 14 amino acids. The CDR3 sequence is CASSPRQGGDEQYF. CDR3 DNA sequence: TGTGCCAGCTCACCAAGACAGGGGGGGGACGAGCAGTACTTC. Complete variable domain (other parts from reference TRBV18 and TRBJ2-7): NAGVMQNPRHLVRRRGQEARLRCSPMKGHSHVYWYRQLPEEGLKFMVYLQKENIIDESGMPKERFSAEFPKEGPSILRIQQVVRGDSAAYFCASSPRQGGDEQYFGPGTRLTVT.

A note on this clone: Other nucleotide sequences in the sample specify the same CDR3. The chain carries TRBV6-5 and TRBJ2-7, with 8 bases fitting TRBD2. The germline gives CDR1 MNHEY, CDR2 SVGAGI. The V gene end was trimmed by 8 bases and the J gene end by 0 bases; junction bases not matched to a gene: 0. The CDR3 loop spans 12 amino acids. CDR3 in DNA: TGTGCCAGCGGGACTAGCTCCTACGAGCAGTACTTC. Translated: CASGTSSYEQYF.

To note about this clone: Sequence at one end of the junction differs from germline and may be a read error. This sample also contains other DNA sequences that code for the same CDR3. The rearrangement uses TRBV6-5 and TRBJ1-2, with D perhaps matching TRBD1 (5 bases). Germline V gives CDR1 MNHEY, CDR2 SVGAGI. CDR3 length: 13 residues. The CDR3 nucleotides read TGCGCCAGCAGTTACGGGGGGTCTGCTGGCTACACCTTC. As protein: CASSYGGSAGYTF.

The CDR3, as DNA: TGTGCCAGCCGAGTCCTGACAGGGGATGGCTACACCTTC. Translated: CASRVLTGDGYTF. The chain links TRBV27 to TRBJ1-2, with TRBD1 identical over 8 bases. CDR1 is MNHEY and CDR2 is SMNVEV in the germline V gene (reference sequence). The CDR3 is 13 residues long. Unmatched junction bases numbered 8, after V lost 8 bases and J lost 6 bases.

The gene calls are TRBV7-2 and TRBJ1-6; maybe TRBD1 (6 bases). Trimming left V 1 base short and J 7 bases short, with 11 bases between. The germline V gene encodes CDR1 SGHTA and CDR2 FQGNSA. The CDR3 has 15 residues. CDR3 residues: CASSLGGPGNSPLHF. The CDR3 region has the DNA TGTGCCAGCAGCTTAGGGGGGCCGGGGAATTCACCCCTCCACTTT.

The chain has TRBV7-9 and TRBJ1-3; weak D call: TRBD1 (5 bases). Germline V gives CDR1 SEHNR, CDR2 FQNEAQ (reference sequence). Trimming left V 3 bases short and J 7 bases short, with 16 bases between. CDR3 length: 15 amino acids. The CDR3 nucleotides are TGTGCCAGCAGCTTCCCTGGGGCAGGGCAGAACACCATATATTTT. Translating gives CASSFPGAGQNTIYF.

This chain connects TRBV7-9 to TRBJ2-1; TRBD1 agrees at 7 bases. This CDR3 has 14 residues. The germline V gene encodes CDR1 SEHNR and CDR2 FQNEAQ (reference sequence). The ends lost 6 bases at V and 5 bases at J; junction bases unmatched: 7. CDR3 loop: CASSSDRANNEQFF. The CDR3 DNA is TGTGCCAGCAGTTCCGACAGGGCGAACAATGAGCAGTTCTTC.

The DNA for the CDR3 is TGTGCCAGCAGCGTAGGTATGGACAGGGACCTAAACGAGCAGTACTTC. Translation gives CASSVGMDRDLNEQYF. V and J are TRBV9 and TRBJ2-7, with 8 bases fitting TRBD1. The CDR3 runs to 16 residues. The ends lost 0 bases at V and 5 bases at J; junction bases unmatched: 10. The germline V gene has CDR1 SGDLS and CDR2 YYNGEE.

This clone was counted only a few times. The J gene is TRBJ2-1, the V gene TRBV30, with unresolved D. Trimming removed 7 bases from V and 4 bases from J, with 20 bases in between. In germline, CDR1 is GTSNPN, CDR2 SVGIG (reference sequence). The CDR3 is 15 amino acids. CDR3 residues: CALSNGDLFYNEQFF. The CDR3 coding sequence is TGTGCCTTAAGCAACGGCGACCTATTTTACAATGAGCAGTTCTTC.